Listed below are T cell receptor beta chains from one sample, sequenced in a study of beta chain features in type 1 diabetes. Sequenced by immunoSEQ multiplex PCR; TCRdb stores in-frame clones only, minus some. This sample has 130,000 to 150,000 clones, with about 7% found just once. The sequenced material came from central memory CD4+ T cells from blood. The source of these receptors is a woman in her twenties or thirties in good health. The CDR3 runs from the conserved cysteine through the conserved F or W. A D gene is named only where the DNA matches it firmly. Clone size, where shown, is once, few, many, or a class for clones that have expanded.

v_gene,d_gene,abundance,j_gene,CDR3nt,CDR3aa
TRBV5-1,TRBD2,few,TRBJ2-2,TGCGCCAGCAGCTTGGCGTTAGCGGGAGACGCCGGGGAGCTGTTTTTT,CASSLALAGDAGELFF
TRBV18,NA,few,TRBJ2-7,TGTGCCAGCTCACCCGGAAGGGAGCCATTCTACGAGCAGTACTTC,CASSPGREPFYEQYF
TRBV7-9,TRBD1,NA,TRBJ2-5,TGTGCCAGCAGCATACAGGGGAGAGAGACCCAGTACTTC,CASSIQGRETQYF
TRBV9,NA,NA,TRBJ1-3,TGTGCCAGCAACAGGGCCGGAAACACCATATATTTT,CASNRAGNTIYF
TRBV10-3,NA,NA,TRBJ2-3,TGTGCCATCAGTGCGGGGTCCCCACAGGGTACGCAGTATTTT,CAISAGSPQGTQYF
TRBV6-6,NA,few,TRBJ2-2,TGTGCCAGCAGTGGCAGGGGGGACACCGGGGAGCTGTTTTTT,CASSGRGDTGELFF
TRBV9,TRBD2,NA,TRBJ2-5,TGTGCCAGCAGCGTAGCAGGCGGGAGGGCCGGAGAGACCCAGTACTTC,CASSVAGGRAGETQYF
TRBV7-3,TRBD2,few,TRBJ2-7,TGTGCCAGCAGCCCCCAAGCGGGAGACTACGAGCAGTACTTC,CASSPQAGDYEQYF
TRBV28,NA,many,TRBJ2-5,TGTGCCAGCAGTTCCGGGGGGACAGGACAAGAGACCCAGTACTTC,CASSSGGTGQETQYF
TRBV9,NA,NA,TRBJ1-3,TGTGCCAGCAGCGCCAGGGCCTACTCTGGAAACACCATATATTTT,CASSARAYSGNTIYF
TRBV28,NA,many,TRBJ1-3,TGTGCCAGCAGTTCGGTCTCTGGAAACACCATATATTTT,CASSSVSGNTIYF
TRBV28,NA,many,TRBJ1-1,TGTGCCAGCAGTTTCGTCGGCGGCGCGGATGAAGCTTTCTTT,CASSFVGGADEAFF
TRBV28,NA,few,TRBJ2-1,TGTGCCAGCAGTTTAGTGGGGAGTCCCAATGAGCAGTTCTTC,CASSLVGSPNEQFF
TRBV28,NA,NA,TRBJ2-7,TGTGCCAGCAGTTTAAGGGGGAGGGCCTACGAGCAGTACTTC,CASSLRGRAYEQYF
TRBV5-1,NA,NA,TRBJ1-2,TGCGCCAGCAGCGACGGGTCGGACTATGGCTACACCTTC,CASSDGSDYGYTF
TRBV28,NA,NA,TRBJ2-1,TGTGCCAGCAGTTTATCCCCTCGGAGGGACAATGAGCAGTTCTTC,CASSLSPRRDNEQFF
TRBV30,NA,NA,TRBJ1-5,TGTGCCTGGAGCTTAGGCCCCGGGGGCAATCAGCCCCAGCATTTT,CAWSLGPGGNQPQHF
TRBV6-6,TRBD1,NA,TRBJ2-7,TGTGCCAGCAGCCCAGGACAGGGAACCTACGAGCAGTACTTC,CASSPGQGTYEQYF
TRBV6-1,NA,few,TRBJ1-1,TGTGCCAGCAGGGAGACAGGTCGGACTGAAGCTTTCTTT,CASRETGRTEAFF
TRBV7-6,NA,NA,TRBJ2-5,TGTGCCAGCAGCCTGCAAGAGACCCAGTACTTC,CASSLQETQYF
TRBV6-6,TRBD1,few,TRBJ1-2,TGTGCCAGCAGGGGGGACAGGGGCTATGGCTACACCTTC,CASRGDRGYGYTF
TRBV7-2,NA,NA,TRBJ2-2,TGTGCCAGCAGCCGCGGACAGCCGAACACCGGGGAGCTGTTTTTT,CASSRGQPNTGELFF
TRBV6-5,NA,few,TRBJ2-1,TGTGCCAGCAGTTACCGGATCCCAGGCGATGAGCAGTTCTTC,CASSYRIPGDEQFF
TRBV7-9,TRBD2,few,TRBJ2-1,TGTGCCAGCAGCTTATATTTGGGTAGCGGGGGCAATGAGCAGTTCTTC,CASSLYLGSGGNEQFF
TRBV7-9,TRBD1,few,TRBJ2-7,TGTGCCAGCACCTTAGACGCGGGCAGGGGGCACGAGCAGTACTTC,CASTLDAGRGHEQYF
TRBV5-4,TRBD2,NA,TRBJ2-1,TGTGCCAGCAGCTTGGACAGCGGGGGGGTGGGTGAGCAGTTCTTC,CASSLDSGGVGEQFF
TRBV7-8,NA,NA,TRBJ2-5,TGTGCCAGCAGCCAAGCCCCGCGGACCCAGTACTTC,CASSQAPRTQYF
TRBV30,NA,NA,TRBJ2-3,TGTGCCTGGAGTTTGGCGGGTCTGGGCACAGATACGCAGTATTTT,CAWSLAGLGTDTQYF
TRBV29-1,TRBD2,few,TRBJ2-1,TGCAGCTCATCTCCCAGCGGGATCTCCTACAATGAGCAGTTCTTC,CSSSPSGISYNEQFF
TRBV25-1,TRBD2,many,TRBJ2-1,TGTGCCAGCAGAGGGACTAGAGGTATGAATGAGCAGTTCTTC,CASRGTRGMNEQFF
TRBV11-3,TRBD2,NA,TRBJ2-3,TGTGCCAGCAGCCTAGGGACTAGCGGGAGCACAGATACGCAGTATTTT,CASSLGTSGSTDTQYF
TRBV7-2,TRBD2,few,TRBJ2-5,TGTGCCAGCAGCTTAAGGTCGGGAGGTGGGGAGACCCAGTACTTC,CASSLRSGGGETQYF
TRBV19,TRBD1,NA,TRBJ1-5,TGTGCCAGTAGTATTACAGGGGGCGGGGGCAATCAGCCCCAGCATTTT,CASSITGGGGNQPQHF
TRBV7-8,TRBD2,few,TRBJ2-5,TGTGCCAGCAGCTTCCGTCGGGCGGGAGTCCAAGAGACCCAGTACTTC,CASSFRRAGVQETQYF
TRBV30,NA,few,TRBJ1-1,TGTGCCTGGACAGGGATGGGGAACACTGAAGCTTTCTTT,CAWTGMGNTEAFF
TRBV18,NA,many,TRBJ1-2,TGTGCCAGCTCACCGTCCGCTGGTCGGGGGAGAGGCTACACCTTC,CASSPSAGRGRGYTF
TRBV9,TRBD1,few,TRBJ1-1,TGTGCCAGCAGCGTAGAAGCGGACAGGGAAGCTTTCTTT,CASSVEADREAFF
TRBV9,TRBD1,few,TRBJ1-3,TGTGCCAGCAGCCCCATGACAGGGGGTTCGAGCTCTGGAAACACCATATATTTT,CASSPMTGGSSSGNTIYF
TRBV7-2,TRBD2,NA,TRBJ2-7,TGTGCCAGCAGCGCCTTTGGGACTAGCGGTGCCTACGAGCAGTACTTC,CASSAFGTSGAYEQYF
TRBV28,NA,many,TRBJ1-5,TGTGCCAGCAGTTTTGGGCAGAATAGCAATCAGCCCCAGCATTTT,CASSFGQNSNQPQHF
TRBV5-4,NA,few,TRBJ2-4,TGTGCCAGCAGCCGCACCCGACAGGTGGTAGACATTCAGTACTTC,CASSRTRQVVDIQYF
TRBV2,TRBD1,NA,TRBJ2-7,TGTGCCAGCAGAGGTGACAGGGGCCGGGAGCAGTACTTC,CASRGDRGREQYF
TRBV5-6,TRBD2,few,TRBJ2-1,TGTGCCAGCAGCTTGGGGGCTAGCGGGAGAACCTACAATGAGCAGTTCTTC,CASSLGASGRTYNEQFF
TRBV5-1,NA,NA,TRBJ2-1,TGCGCCAGCAGCTTGGGAAAACCAGGTCTGGATGAGCAGTTCTTC,CASSLGKPGLDEQFF
TRBV6-1,TRBD1,many,TRBJ2-7,TGTGCCAGCAGACGACAGGGGGCGGGATACGAGCAGTACTTC,CASRRQGAGYEQYF
TRBV30,NA,NA,TRBJ2-5,TGTGCCTGGAGTGCAAGGAGCTTGGAGACCCAGTACTTC,CAWSARSLETQYF
TRBV9,TRBD2,NA,TRBJ2-1,TGTGCCAGCAGCCCTTCGGGGGGTGATAGCTCCTACAATGAGCAGTTCTTC,CASSPSGGDSSYNEQFF
TRBV4-2,NA,many,TRBJ2-5,TGTGCCAGCAGCCAACAGTACCAAGAGACCCAGTACTTC,CASSQQYQETQYF
TRBV18,TRBD2,many,TRBJ2-3,TGTGCCAGCTCACCGGCAGCGGGAGTGGCAGATACGCAGTATTTT,CASSPAAGVADTQYF
TRBV18,TRBD1,few,TRBJ2-1,TGTGCCAGCTCACGCGGACAGGGTTACTCCTACAATGAGCAGTTCTTC,CASSRGQGYSYNEQFF
TRBV29-1,TRBD1,NA,TRBJ1-3,TGCAGCATTGGACAGGCGAACACCATATATTTT,CSIGQANTIYF
TRBV5-1,TRBD2,NA,TRBJ2-3,TGCGCCAGCAGCGGATTAGCGGGAGGTCTCACAGATACGCAGTATTTT,CASSGLAGGLTDTQYF
TRBV7-2,NA,NA,TRBJ2-5,TGTGCCAGCAGCCCGGACTTGAGCGGAGGGGCCCAGTACTTC,CASSPDLSGGAQYF